These 24 T cell receptor beta chains were sequenced from one sample in a study of blood T cell repertoires in COVID-19 (dated by TCRdb to the early 2020s). The library was built by means of the immunoSEQ multiplex PCR assay. Sourced from immuneACCESS, this table was stored by TCRdb with only in-frame sequences that have V and J called. A share of the clones is absent; for the studies checked, an unresolved V gene accounts for under half, and the remainder has no known explanation. Here the sample has hundreds of thousands of clones; 70% to 90% occur a single time. Clones ranked in the top ten supply approximately 3% of the sample. Sequenced: PBMCs or T cells enriched from blood (not recorded which). The source of these receptors is a woman aged 50 to 65 in a cohort exposed to, infected with or recovered from COVID-19 (not recorded which).

This chain links TRBV6-5 with TRBJ1-2; the D gene is possibly TRBD1 (5 bases). V gave up 8 bases and J gave up 0 bases, with 13 bases separating them. Germline CDR1 is MNHEY and CDR2 is SVGAGI. The length of the CDR3 is 14 residues. CDR3 in amino acids: CASGDSLPNYGYTF. The CDR3 DNA reads as TGTGCCAGCGGAGACAGCTTACCTAACTATGGCTACACCTTC.

The genes are TRBV4-3 and TRBJ2-2, with unresolved D. Germline-derived CDR1 and CDR2 are LGHNA and YSLEER. The V gene lost 4 bases and the J gene lost 3 bases, with 21 bases spanning the gap. This CDR3 spans 18 amino acids. The CDR3 coding sequence is TGCGCCAGCAGCCCCCGGGTGAATATTCGGCTTGACACCGGGGAGCTGTTTTTT. This gives the protein CASSPRVNIRLDTGELFF.

The CDR3 reads CASSPQGQGKFGTQYF. The CDR3 region has the DNA TGTGCCAGCTCACCACAGGGACAGGGAAAGTTCGGGACCCAGTACTTC. The rearrangement uses TRBV18 and TRBJ2-5; 9 bases fit TRBD1. V dropped 1 base and J dropped 7; count of bases not matched to a gene: 10. The germline V gene has CDR1 KGHSH and CDR2 LQKENI. The CDR3 length is 16 residues.

The V call is TRBV14, the J call TRBJ1-1; 8 nucleotides agree with TRBD1. There are 15 residues in the CDR3. Germline V CDR1 and CDR2: SGHDN, FVKESK. The ends lost 1 base at V and 6 bases at J; junction bases unmatched: 7. CDR3 DNA: TGTGCCAGCAGCCAAGTCAGGGGGCGGGTGGCTGAAGCTTTCTTT. Its protein product is CASSQVRGRVAEAFF.

This clone was counted between two and nine times. V is TRBV7-9 and J is TRBJ2-3, with 8 bases lining up with TRBD2. Germline V gene sequence: CDR1 SEHNR, CDR2 FQNEAQ (reference sequence). With 5 bases clipped from V and 3 bases from J, the junction kept 7 bases outside the gene matches. This CDR3 has 15 residues. CDR3 DNA: TGTGCCAGCAGCCCGTTAGCGGGGTTGACAGATACGCAGTATTTT. Amino acids: CASSPLAGLTDTQYF. The full variable domain, in which reference TRBV7-9 and TRBJ2-3 provide the parts outside the CDR3, is DTGVSQNPRHKITKRGQNVTFRCDPISEHNRLYWYRQTLGQGPEFLTYFQNEAQLEKSRLLSDRFSAERPKGSFSTLEIQRTEQGDSAMYLCASSPLAGLTDTQYFGPGTRLTVL.

V is TRBV5-1 and J is TRBJ2-4; D may be TRBD2 (5 bases). The CDR3 is 15 amino acids. V shed 4 bases and J shed 0 bases, with 11 bases lying between them. CDR1 and CDR2 from the germline V gene are SGHRS and YFSETQ. The CDR3 sequence is CASSLGELAKNIQYF. The CDR3 DNA follows: TGCGCCAGCAGCCTGGGAGAGCTAGCCAAAAACATTCAGTACTTC.

This clone was observed a few times. The V call is TRBV5-5, the J call TRBJ2-5; 9 bases line up with TRBD2. V was pared by 0 bases and J by 2 bases, with 5 bases of the junction left unmatched. Germline V gene sequence: CDR1 SGHKS, CDR2 YYEKEE (reference sequence). This CDR3 spans 16 amino acids. This CDR3 reads CASSLGAAGGQETQYF. DNA of the CDR3: TGTGCCAGCAGCTTGGGCGCGGCGGGGGGGCAAGAGACCCAGTACTTC.

V and J are TRBV7-9 and TRBJ2-1; D is unresolved. The CDR3 is 14 amino acids. Germline CDR1 and CDR2: SEHNR and FQNEAQ (reference sequence). V gave up 1 base and J gave up 0 bases, with 4 bases separating them. CDR3 residues: CASSLESSYNEQFF. The DNA for the CDR3 is TGTGCCAGCAGCTTAGAGAGCTCCTACAATGAGCAGTTCTTC.

V gene TRBV28 combines with J gene TRBJ1-1; D ambiguous. Germline V CDR1 and CDR2: MDHEN, SYDVKM. Trimming removed 7 bases from V and 1 base from J, with 13 bases in between. The CDR3 covers 14 residues. The CDR3 coding sequence is TGTGCCAGCACCGACTCGATAGAGAACACTGAAGCTTTCTTT. This encodes CASTDSIENTEAFF.

This chain links TRBV7-6 with TRBJ2-7; 12 bases line up with TRBD2. This CDR3 comprises 16 residues. Germline lookup yields CDR1 SGHVS and CDR2 FNYEAQ. The ends lost 0 bases at V and 6 bases at J; junction bases unmatched: 6. The DNA of the CDR3 is TGTGCCAGCAGCTTAGCAGGTCTAGCGGGGGGGAGCGAGCAGTACTTC. Encoded protein: CASSLAGLAGGSEQYF.

This chain connects TRBV4-1 to TRBJ1-2; 7 bases line up with TRBD1. The CDR3 has 17 amino acids. Germline loops: CDR1 MGHRA, CDR2 YSYEKL. V lost 3 bases, J lost 4 bases, and 14 bases stayed unmatched. The CDR3 nucleotides read TGCGCCAGCAGCCATGAGGGTAGACAGGGAGTCCTCTATGGCTACACCTTC. This sequence encodes CASSHEGRQGVLYGYTF.

The rearrangement joins TRBV5-8 to TRBJ1-4; 7 nucleotides agree with TRBD1. Germline CDR1 SGHTS, CDR2 YDEGEE. Unmatched junction bases numbered 0, after V lost 2 bases and J lost 2 bases. The CDR3 sequence is 14 residues long. The CDR3 here is CASSLQGTNEKLFF. The CDR3, as DNA: TGTGCCAGCAGCTTACAGGGGACTAATGAAAAACTGTTTTTT.

This chain joins TRBV6-1 and TRBJ2-6, with D perhaps TRBD2 (5 bases). Germline-derived CDR1 and CDR2 are MNHNS and SASEGT. The CDR3 covers 15 residues. V was trimmed by 2 bases and J by 0 bases, leaving 5 bases between them. In DNA, the CDR3 is TGTGCCAGCAGTGAACGGGACTCTGGGGCCAACGTCCTGACTTTC. As protein: CASSERDSGANVLTF.

This chain uses TRBV7-8 with TRBJ1-2, with unresolved D. V was pared by 3 bases and J by 5 bases, with 19 bases between. The germline CDR1 and CDR2 sequences are SGHVS and FQNEAQ. This CDR3 spans 16 amino acids. In DNA, the CDR3 is TGTGCCAGCAGCTTGACTGTGGCCGCTGGTGTATATGGCTACACCTTC. Translating it yields CASSLTVAAGVYGYTF.

The CDR3 reads CAWSHVRNSPLHF. The CDR3 nucleotides read TGTGCCTGGAGCCATGTCCGGAATTCACCCCTCCACTTT. The V call is TRBV30, the J call TRBJ1-6; no firm D call. This CDR3 comprises 13 residues. V lost 3 bases and J 7 bases, leaving 10 bases between the germline ends. Looked up from germline, CDR1 is GTSNPN and CDR2 is SVGIG (reference sequence).

V gene TRBV4-1 combines with J gene TRBJ1-1, with TRBD1 as a possible D gene (6 bases). CDR1 MGHRA and CDR2 YSYEKL come from the germline V gene. V lost 4 bases, J lost 0 bases, and 6 bases lay in between. The CDR3 spans 13 residues. The CDR3 region is CASSRTVNTEAFF. The CDR3 bases are TGCGCCAGCAGCCGGACAGTGAACACTGAAGCTTTCTTT.

The chain has TRBV5-1 and TRBJ2-3, with 10 bases identical to TRBD1. The CDR3 is 15 amino acids. The germline gives CDR1 SGHRS, CDR2 YFSETQ. V trimming: 6 bases; J trimming: 1 base; junction bases outside the gene matches: 5. This CDR3 reads CASTSGTGGTDTQYF. The CDR3 DNA reads as TGCGCCAGCACCTCCGGGACAGGGGGCACAGATACGCAGTATTTT.

V and J are TRBV15 and TRBJ1-4, with TRBD1 matching 8 bases. With 0 bases clipped from V and 11 bases from J, the junction kept 8 bases outside the gene matches. CDR1 is LNHNV and CDR2 is YYDKDF in the germline V gene (reference sequence). The CDR3 extends over 15 amino acids. For the CDR3, the DNA is TGTGCCACCAGCAGAGATGGACAGGGAGAGAGGAAACTGTTTTTT. Amino acids: CATSRDGQGERKLFF.

This chain links TRBV3-1 (or the pseudogene TRBV3-2) with TRBJ1-2; D uncertain. Trimming pared 6 bases from V and 2 bases from J, leaving 7 bases between. Looked up from germline, CDR1 is LGHDT and CDR2 is YNNKEL (reference sequence). The CDR3 extends over 12 amino acids. The DNA for the CDR3 is TGTGCCAGCAGTAGAAAAAACTATGGCTACACCTTC. Protein: CASSRKNYGYTF.

The V gene is TRBV4-2, the J gene TRBJ1-3; 11 bases match TRBD1. The germline gives CDR1 LGHNA, CDR2 YNFKEQ. The CDR3 runs to 16 residues. Losses at the gene ends were 4 bases for V and 2 bases for J; bases not matched to a gene: 4. CDR3 in amino acids: CASSLGTGGPGNTIYF. CDR3 nucleotides: TGTGCCAGCAGCCTCGGGACAGGGGGGCCTGGAAACACCATATATTTT.

The chain is built from TRBV18 and TRBJ1-1; D remains ambiguous. Germline V gene lookup returns CDR1 KGHSH and CDR2 LQKENI. With 8 bases removed from V and 9 bases from J, the gap between germline ends came to 7 bases. The CDR3 extends over 9 amino acids. The CDR3: CASLLKAFF. The DNA of the CDR3 is TGTGCCAGCCTTCTTAAAGCTTTCTTT.

This chain links TRBV6-5 with TRBJ1-2; D may be TRBD1 (6 bases). This CDR3 spans 11 amino acids. CDR1 is MNHEY, CDR2 SVGAGI, per germline. V was pared by 6 bases and J by 5 bases, with 7 bases between. The CDR3 protein is CASSTGYGYTF. The CDR3, as DNA: TGTGCCAGCAGCACAGGGTATGGCTACACCTTC.

This rearrangement joins TRBV9 to TRBJ2-7, with D possibly being TRBD1 (7 bases). Trimming removed 2 bases from V and 7 bases from J, with 19 bases in between. The CDR3 runs 15 residues. Germline assignment: CDR1 SGDLS and CDR2 YYNGEE. CDR3 DNA sequence: TGTGCCAGCAGCGTGGAGGGGGCCCGCGTGGGGGAGCAGTACTTC. Amino acids: CASSVEGARVGEQYF.

The chain carries TRBV25-1 and TRBJ1-2, with 7 bases matching TRBD1. Germline CDR1 reads MGHDK; CDR2 reads SYGVNS. V shed 3 bases and J 4 bases; nucleotides not matched to a gene: 2. CDR3 length: 13 amino acids. The CDR3: CASSEAGGYGYTF. The CDR3 DNA reads TGTGCCAGCAGTGAGGCAGGGGGCTATGGCTACACCTTC.